This T cell receptor (beta chain) is from a study of blood T cell repertoires in COVID-19. The table came from immunoSEQ multiplex PCR; TCRdb's copy has only in-frame clones and leaves some out. The sample records about 130,000 clones, over 75% being singletons. V shed 7 bases and J shed 3 bases, with 28 bases lying between them. CDR3 length: 18 amino acids. Per germline, CDR1 SGDLS and CDR2 YYNGEE. Sequenced material: peripheral blood. The sequence was collected from a man younger than 40 with COVID-19, enrolled during active disease. This rearrangement joins TRBV9 to TRBJ1-1, with D possibly matching TRBD1 (5 bases). CDR3 in DNA: TGTGCCAGCCCGAACAGTCCCAGGGATTATGGTGGGCACACTGAAGCTTTCTTT. Translation gives CASPNSPRDYGGHTEAFF.